One and the same sample provided the 12 T cell receptor beta chains below, sequenced in a study of Ad26.COV2.S vaccination and SARS-CoV-2 variants. The treatment denotes: around 19 received Ad26.COV2.S at low or high dose, single or two shots; about 5 received placebo; per-sample allocation not given. Sampling took place 63 days after the first vaccine or placebo injection. The protocol was immunoSEQ multiplex PCR, while the TCRdb copy is restricted to in-frame clones and leaves out a portion. The sample yields 350,000 to 550,000 clones, about 88% seen once. Source: peripheral blood, taken in a trial of Ad26.COV2.S vaccine versus placebo. These TCRs come from a person aged 18-60 years who received the Ad26.COV2.S COVID-19 vaccine or a placebo.

The chain carries TRBV2 and TRBJ2-3, with a weak D call TRBD2 (5 bases). This CDR3 spans 14 amino acids. With 7 bases removed from V and 1 base from J, the gap between germline ends came to 12 bases. The germline V gene encodes CDR1 SNHLY and CDR2 FYNNEI. The CDR3 coding sequence is TGTGCCAGCACCAGGACTGCCGGCACAGATACGCAGTATTTT. Translation gives CASTRTAGTDTQYF.

The V gene is TRBV20-1, the J gene TRBJ2-7; 8 nucleotides align to TRBD1. Germline V gene lookup returns CDR1 DFQATT and CDR2 SNEGSKA (reference sequence). V was clipped by 3 bases and J by 3 bases; unmatched bases: 13. CDR3 length: 16 residues. CDR3 sequence: CSASEADRVHIYEQYF. CDR3 nucleotide sequence: TGCAGTGCTAGTGAGGCGGACAGGGTCCATATCTACGAGCAGTACTTC.

This clone has more than one count but fewer than ten. The rearrangement uses TRBV3-1 (or the pseudogene TRBV3-2) and TRBJ1-4; TRBD1 agrees at 9 bases. This CDR3 has 15 amino acids. CDR1 LGHDT and CDR2 YNNKEL come from the germline V gene (reference sequence). The V segment lost 6 bases and the J segment 2 bases; nucleotides outside the gene matches: 4. This CDR3 reads CASRRGQGTNEKLFF. CDR3 nucleotides: TGTGCCAGCAGACGGGGACAGGGCACTAATGAAAAACTGTTTTTT.

The chain recombines TRBV7-9 with TRBJ1-2; weak D call: TRBD1 (5 bases). CDR1 SEHNR and CDR2 FQNEAQ come from the germline V gene (reference sequence). The CDR3 has 13 residues. The V end lost 0 bases, the J end lost 7 bases, and 9 bases lay between the germline ends. The CDR3 region has the DNA TGTGCCAGCAGCTTAGCGGGGGAGAGTGGCTACACCTTC. This gives the protein CASSLAGESGYTF. Drawing the rest from reference TRBV7-9 and TRBJ1-2, the complete variable domain is DTGVSQNPRHKITKRGQNVTFRCDPISEHNRLYWYRQTLGQGPEFLTYFQNEAQLEKSRLLSDRFSAERPKGSFSTLEIQRTEQGDSAMYLCASSLAGESGYTFGSGTRLTVV.

This clone was counted a few times. The chain combines TRBV21-1 with TRBJ1-5; TRBD1, as called in the table, went unchecked against the DNA. TRBV21-1 is a pseudogene. This CDR3 comprises 14 residues. CDR3 sequence (DNA): TGTGCCAGCAGCGGGGGGGACAGGGATCAGCCCCAGCATTTT. Residues: CASSGGDRDQPQHF.

The rearrangement uses TRBV7-9 and TRBJ2-1; D gene ambiguous. Germline-derived CDR1 and CDR2 are SEHNR and FQNEAQ (reference sequence). V was shortened by 5 bases and J by 5 bases, with 16 bases between the two germline ends. The CDR3 totals 15 residues. CDR3 sequence (DNA): TGTGCCAGCAGCCCCCCAGTTGACCAAAACAATGAGCAGTTCTTC. It translates to CASSPPVDQNNEQFF.

This rearrangement joins TRBV28 to TRBJ1-1; unclear D gene. Trimming stripped 1 base from V and 1 base from J, with 7 bases between. Per germline, CDR1 MDHEN and CDR2 SYDVKM. CDR3 size: 14 residues. This chain's CDR3 is CASSLFFQNTEAFF. CDR3 nucleotides: TGTGCCAGCAGTTTATTCTTCCAGAACACTGAAGCTTTCTTT.

This chain joins TRBV2 and TRBJ2-7; no reliable D call. The CDR3 is 15 residues long. CDR1 and CDR2 (germline): SNHLY, FYNNEI. The ends were cut back, 6 bases at V and 0 bases at J, with 15 bases in the middle. This CDR3 reads CASRAGVSGSYEQYF. Here the CDR3 DNA reads TGTGCCAGCAGGGCTGGGGTCTCGGGCTCCTACGAGCAGTACTTC.

The V and J genes are TRBV7-6 and TRBJ2-1; no reliable D call. The CDR3 extends over 13 amino acids. Germline CDR1 is SGHVS and CDR2 is FNYEAQ. Trimming left V 3 bases short and J 0 bases short, with 3 bases between. The chain's CDR3 is CASSFNSYNEQFF. CDR3 nucleotide sequence: TGTGCCAGCAGCTTTAACTCCTACAATGAGCAGTTCTTC.

The chain recombines TRBV4-1 with TRBJ1-5, with 9 nucleotides matching TRBD1. V was pared by 4 bases and J by 0 bases, with 7 bases of the junction left unmatched. Germline V lookup: CDR1 MGHRA, CDR2 YSYEKL. This CDR3 has 17 residues. The CDR3 DNA reads as TGCGCCAGCAGCCGAGGGACAGGGACTAATAGCAATCAGCCCCAGCATTTT. Translation gives CASSRGTGTNSNQPQHF.

This sequence joins TRBV6-5 and TRBJ2-3; tentatively, D is TRBD2 (5 bases). The length of the CDR3 is 13 residues. The V end lost 7 bases, the J end lost 4 bases, and 12 bases lay between the germline ends. Germline CDR1 reads MNHEY; CDR2 reads SVGAGI. The CDR3 DNA is TGTGCCAGCACCGATTCACTAGCAGATACGCAGTATTTT. Translating it yields CASTDSLADTQYF.

The V and J genes are TRBV5-1 and TRBJ2-1, with 7 bases identical to TRBD2. Trimming took 4 bases from V and 9 from J; bases not matched to a gene: 10. The CDR3 has 14 amino acids. Looked up from germline, CDR1 is SGHRS and CDR2 is YFSETQ. CDR3 region: CASSPQSGGGEQFF. CDR3 DNA sequence: TGCGCCAGCAGCCCCCAGTCGGGGGGTGGTGAGCAGTTCTTC. Full variable domain (missing parts from reference TRBV5-1 and TRBJ2-1): KAGVTQTPRYLIKTRGQQVTLSCSPISGHRSVSWYQQTPGQGLQFLFEYFSETQRNKGNFPGRFSGRQFSNSRSEMNVSTLELGDSALYLCASSPQSGGGEQFFGPGTRLTVL.